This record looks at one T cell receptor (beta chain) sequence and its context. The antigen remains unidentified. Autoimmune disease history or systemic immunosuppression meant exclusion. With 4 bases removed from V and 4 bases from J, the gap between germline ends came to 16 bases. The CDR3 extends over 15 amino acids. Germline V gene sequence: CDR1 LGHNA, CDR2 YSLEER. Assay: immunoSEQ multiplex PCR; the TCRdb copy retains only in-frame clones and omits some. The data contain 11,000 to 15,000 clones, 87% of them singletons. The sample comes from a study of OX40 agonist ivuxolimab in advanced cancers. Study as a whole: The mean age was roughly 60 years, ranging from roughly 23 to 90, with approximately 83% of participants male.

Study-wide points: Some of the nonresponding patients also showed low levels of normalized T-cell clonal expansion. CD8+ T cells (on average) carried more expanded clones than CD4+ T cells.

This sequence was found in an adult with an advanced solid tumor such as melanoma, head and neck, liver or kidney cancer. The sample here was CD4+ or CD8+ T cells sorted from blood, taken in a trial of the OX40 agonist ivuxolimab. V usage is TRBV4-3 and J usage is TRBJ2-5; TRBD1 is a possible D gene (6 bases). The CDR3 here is CASSPRMTGGETQYF. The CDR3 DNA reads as TGCGCCAGCAGCCCCCGAATGACAGGTGGAGAGACCCAGTACTTC.